The 19 T cell receptor beta chains in this list originate from one sample, sequenced in a study of beta chain features in type 1 diabetes. The antigens these receptors bind are not known. Study-level findings and limits: Shorter TCRB CDR3s, moderately but significantly so, marked every one of the four CD4+ subsets in Type 1 diabetes patients.

The authors reverse transcribed all of the isolated RNA, so sequencing captured expressed TCRB transcripts. TCRdb's table, derived via immunoSEQ multiplex PCR, lists solely in-frame clones and lacks some. Found here are around 100,000 clones, roughly 28% of them singletons; the top ten hold 0.53%. Sequenced: central memory CD4+ T cells from blood. The receptor source for this set is a woman younger than 35 with type 1 diabetes.

This chain links TRBV30 with TRBJ2-3, with a tentative D call TRBD2 (5 bases). Per germline, CDR1 GTSNPN and CDR2 SVGIG (reference sequence). The CDR3 consists of 16 residues. Trimming took 0 bases from V and 6 from J, leaving 19 bases between them. The CDR3 DNA is TGTGCCTGGAGTGTTGGAAGCTATGGCAGCGGCGATACGCAGTATTTT. Its protein is CAWSVGSYGSGDTQYF.

The genes are TRBV2 and TRBJ1-4; 10 bases agree with TRBD1. Looked up from germline, CDR1 is SNHLY and CDR2 is FYNNEI. The CDR3 has 13 amino acids. The J segment lost 10 bases and the V segment lost 8 bases, leaving 7 bases of the junction unmatched. CDR3 sequence: CASAGTGVGKLFF. The CDR3 bases are TGTGCCAGCGCCGGGACAGGGGTTGGAAAACTGTTTTTT.

The chain carries TRBV29-1 and TRBJ1-5, with a tentative D call TRBD1 (6 bases). V was shortened by 7 bases and J by 5 bases, with 27 bases between the two germline ends. Germline V gives CDR1 SQVTM, CDR2 ANQGSEA. This CDR3 spans 17 amino acids. The CDR3 sequence: CSASNRDDLGADQPQHF. The CDR3 DNA follows: TGCAGCGCCTCGAACCGGGACGACCTGGGGGCGGATCAGCCCCAGCATTTT.

This clone has only one observation. V usage is TRBV9 and J usage is TRBJ2-3, with 9 positions matching TRBD1. This CDR3 contains 17 residues. The germline gives CDR1 SGDLS, CDR2 YYNGEE. Unmatched junction bases numbered 12, after V lost 0 bases and J lost 7 bases. CDR3 bases: TGTGCCAGCAGCGTAGGCGTCGGGGACAGGGCTCCGTATACGCAGTATTTT. Translated, it gives CASSVGVGDRAPYTQYF.

V and J are TRBV5-4 and TRBJ1-3, with 9 bases identical to TRBD1. This CDR3 is 18 amino acids long. J gave up 0 bases and V 3 bases, and 10 bases lay outside the gene matches. The germline gives CDR1 SGHNT, CDR2 YYREEE (reference sequence). CDR3 bases: TGTGCCAGCAGCTGGGGATCGGGACAGGGCCTCTCTGGAAACACCATATATTTT. Its protein is CASSWGSGQGLSGNTIYF.

V and J are TRBV19 and TRBJ2-6, with a tentative D call TRBD2 (6 bases). The germline gives CDR1 LNHDA, CDR2 SQIVND (reference sequence). The CDR3 is made up of 16 amino acids. The ends were cut back, 4 bases at V and 1 base at J, with 11 bases in the middle. The CDR3 here is CASSSFGSSGANVLTF. The CDR3 region has the DNA TGTGCCAGTAGTAGTTTCGGGAGTTCTGGGGCCAACGTCCTGACTTTC.

The CDR3 nucleotides are TGTGCCAGCAGCGAAACGGGACTAGCGGGACGCAAGCACACAGATACGCAGTATTTT. Translation: CASSETGLAGRKHTDTQYF. The chain has TRBV27 and TRBJ2-3; TRBD2 matches 13 bases. The V segment lost 6 bases and the J segment 2 bases; nucleotides outside the gene matches: 14. The CDR3 contains 19 residues. The germline gives CDR1 MNHEY, CDR2 SMNVEV (reference sequence).

This clone was seen a handful of times. V usage is TRBV11-2 and J usage is TRBJ2-5; 10 positions match TRBD1. There are 13 residues in the CDR3. Germline loops: CDR1 SGHAT, CDR2 FQNNGV. V was clipped by 5 bases and J by 5 bases; unmatched bases: 2. DNA of the CDR3: TGTGCCAGCAGCCGGGACAGGGGTGAGACCCAGTACTTC. Translating it yields CASSRDRGETQYF.

This clone occurred a few times. The CDR3 reads CASSAGLARNEQFF. In nucleotides, the CDR3 is TGTGCCAGCAGCGCCGGACTAGCGAGGAATGAGCAGTTCTTC. The chain employs TRBV6-1 and TRBJ2-1, with 9 bases identical to TRBD2. The CDR3 totals 14 residues. V trimming: 6 bases; J trimming: 7 bases; junction bases outside the gene matches: 7. The germline CDR1 and CDR2 sequences are MNHNS and SASEGT.

The chain recombines TRBV4-3 with TRBJ2-3, with 9 bases fitting TRBD2. With 0 bases clipped from V and 2 bases from J, the junction kept 3 bases outside the gene matches. CDR3 length equals 16 residues. CDR1 LGHNA and CDR2 YSLEER come from the germline V gene. The CDR3 bases are TGCGCCAGCAGCCAAGATAAGCGGGGGGTCACAGATACGCAGTATTTT. This translates into CASSQDKRGVTDTQYF.

This clone was recorded a few times. The gene calls are TRBV5-6 and TRBJ1-2; 8 bases are a match to TRBD1. Germline V gene data show CDR1 as SGHDT and CDR2 as YYEEEE. CDR3 length: 17 amino acids. Trimming took 4 bases from V and 1 from J; bases not matched to a gene: 12. The chain's CDR3 is CASSPPTGTGYNYGYTF. The CDR3 nucleotides are TGTGCCAGCAGCCCGCCTACCGGGACAGGCTATAACTATGGCTACACCTTC.

As DNA, the CDR3 is TGTGCCAGCAGCCAGGAAGGACAGGGGTCCTCTGAGGACTATGGCTACACCTTC. Protein product: CASSQEGQGSSEDYGYTF. The chain combines TRBV4-2 with TRBJ1-2; 9 bases agree with TRBD1. The CDR3 covers 18 residues. Trimming at V came to 3 bases and at J to 3 bases, leaving 14 bases not matched to a gene. In germline, CDR1 is LGHNA, CDR2 YNFKEQ.

The CDR3 DNA reads TGCAGCGTTACACAGAACACTGAAGCTTTCTTT. Amino acids: CSVTQNTEAFF. The genes are TRBV29-1 and TRBJ1-1; D gene ambiguous. This CDR3 region has 11 residues. Germline-derived CDR1 and CDR2 are SQVTM and ANQGSEA. Trimming took 5 bases from V and 1 from J, leaving 5 bases between them. Supplemented by reference TRBV29-1 and TRBJ1-1, the full variable domain reads SAVISQKPSRDICQRGTSLTIQCQVDSQVTMMFWYRQQPGQSLTLIATANQGSEATYESGFVIDKFPISRPNLTFSTLTVSNMSPEDSSIYLCSVTQNTEAFFGQGTRLTVV.

This clone was seen only a few times. This chain links TRBV7-2 with TRBJ2-2; 7 nucleotides agree with TRBD1. Trimming cost V 5 bases and J 1 base; bases outside gene matches: 4. This CDR3 contains 15 residues. The germline V gene encodes CDR1 SGHTA and CDR2 FQGNSA. In DNA form, the CDR3 reads TGTGCCAGCAGCGCCGGACAGGTGAACACCGGGGAGCTGTTTTTT. Its translation is CASSAGQVNTGELFF.

This clone was seen a few times. This chain links TRBV30 with TRBJ2-7; weak D call: TRBD1 (6 bases). V lost 5 bases and J 6 bases, leaving 20 bases between the germline ends. The CDR3 sequence is 14 residues long. From germline, CDR1 is GTSNPN and CDR2 SVGIG (reference sequence). For the CDR3, the DNA is TGTGCCTGGGGCCGACCCGGGACAAACGGCGAGCAGTACGTC. It yields the protein CAWGRPGTNGEQYV.

The CDR3 is CASSLDAVYETQYF. CDR3 in DNA: TGCGCCAGCAGCTTAGATGCGGTCTACGAGACCCAGTACTTC. V is TRBV5-1 and J is TRBJ2-5; D uncertain. Germline assignment: CDR1 SGHRS and CDR2 YFSETQ. The CDR3 covers 14 residues. V was cut by 2 bases and J by 5 bases, with 13 bases left in between.

This clone came up once. The gene calls are TRBV2 and TRBJ1-5; 7 bases map to TRBD1. Trimming took 6 bases from V and 0 from J; bases not matched to a gene: 5. Germline CDR1 and CDR2: SNHLY and FYNNEI. The CDR3 contains 15 residues. CDR3 region: CASRRDRPSNQPQHF. In DNA form, the CDR3 reads TGTGCCAGCAGAAGGGACAGACCTAGCAATCAGCCCCAGCATTTT.

V gene TRBV7-8 combines with J gene TRBJ2-3; the match to TRBD1 covers 9 bases. The CDR3 is 15 residues long. Germline trimming cut 1 base from V and 3 bases from J; bases unmatched to any gene: 2. Germline CDR1 reads SGHVS; CDR2 reads FQNEAQ. The CDR3 DNA follows: TGTGCCAGCAGCTTAGTCGGGACAGGGACAGATACGCAGTATTTT. Translating gives CASSLVGTGTDTQYF. Full variable domain (rest looked up from reference TRBV7-8 and TRBJ2-3): GAGVSQSPRYKVAKRGQDVALRCDPISGHVSLFWYQQALGQGPEFLTYFQNEAQLDKSGLPSDRFFAERPEGSVSTLKIQRTQQEDSAVYLCASSLVGTGTDTQYFGPGTRLTVL.

The chain joins TRBV28 to TRBJ1-1, with D perhaps TRBD1 (5 bases). The ends were cut back, 4 bases at V and 1 base at J, with 16 bases in the middle. CDR1 and CDR2 from the germline V gene are MDHEN and SYDVKM. The length of the CDR3 is 16 residues. The CDR3 DNA reads as TGTGCCAGCAGTTGGTACCCTCAGGGCGGGAACACTGAAGCTTTCTTT. Its translation: CASSWYPQGGNTEAFF.